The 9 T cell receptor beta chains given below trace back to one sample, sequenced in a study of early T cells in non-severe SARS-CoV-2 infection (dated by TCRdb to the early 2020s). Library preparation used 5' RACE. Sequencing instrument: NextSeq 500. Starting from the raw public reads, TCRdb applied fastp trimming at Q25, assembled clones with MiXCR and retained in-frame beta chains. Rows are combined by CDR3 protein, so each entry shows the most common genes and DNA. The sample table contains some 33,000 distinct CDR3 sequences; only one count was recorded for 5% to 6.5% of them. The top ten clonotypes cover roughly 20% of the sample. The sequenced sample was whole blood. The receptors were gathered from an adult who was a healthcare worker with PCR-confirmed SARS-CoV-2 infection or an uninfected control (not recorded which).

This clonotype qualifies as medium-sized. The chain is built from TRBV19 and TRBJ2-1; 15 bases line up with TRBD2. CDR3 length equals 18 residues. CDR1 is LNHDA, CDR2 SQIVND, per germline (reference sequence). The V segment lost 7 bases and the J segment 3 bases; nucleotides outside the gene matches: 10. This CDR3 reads CASTPTGLAGGFYNEQFF. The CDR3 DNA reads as TGTGCCAGTACCCCCACGGGACTAGCGGGGGGATTCTACAATGAGCAGTTCTTC.

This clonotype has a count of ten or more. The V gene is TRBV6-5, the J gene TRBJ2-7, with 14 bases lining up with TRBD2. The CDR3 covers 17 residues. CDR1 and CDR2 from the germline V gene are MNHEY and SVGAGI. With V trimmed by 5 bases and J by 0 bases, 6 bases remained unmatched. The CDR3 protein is CASSTGLAGASSYEQYF. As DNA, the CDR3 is TGTGCCAGCAGTACGGGACTAGCGGGGGCCAGCTCCTACGAGCAGTACTTC.

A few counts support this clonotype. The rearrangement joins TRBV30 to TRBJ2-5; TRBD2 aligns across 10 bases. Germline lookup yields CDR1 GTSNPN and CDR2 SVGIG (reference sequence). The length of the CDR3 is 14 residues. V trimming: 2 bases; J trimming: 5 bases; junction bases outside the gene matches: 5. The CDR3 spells CAWSSGGARETQYF. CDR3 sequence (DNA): TGTGCCTGGAGTAGCGGGGGGGCGAGGGAGACCCAGTACTTC.

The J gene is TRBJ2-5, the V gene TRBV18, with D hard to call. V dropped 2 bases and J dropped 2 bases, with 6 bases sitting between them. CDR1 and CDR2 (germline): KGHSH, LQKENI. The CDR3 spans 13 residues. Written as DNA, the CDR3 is TGTGCCAGCTCACCAGGGGTACAAGAGACCCAGTACTTC. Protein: CASSPGVQETQYF.

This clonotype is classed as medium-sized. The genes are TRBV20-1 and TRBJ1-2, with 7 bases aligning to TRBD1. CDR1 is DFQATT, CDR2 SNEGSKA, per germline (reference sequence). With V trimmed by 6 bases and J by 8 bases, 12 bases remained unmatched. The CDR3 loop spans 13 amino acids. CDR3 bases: TGCAGTGCCCTCCTCGAGGGGGCGGGAGGCTACACCTTC. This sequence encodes CSALLEGAGGYTF.

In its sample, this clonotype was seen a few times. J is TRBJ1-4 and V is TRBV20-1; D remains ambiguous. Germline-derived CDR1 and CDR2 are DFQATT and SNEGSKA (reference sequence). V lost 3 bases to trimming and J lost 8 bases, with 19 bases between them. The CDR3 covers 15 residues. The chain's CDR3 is CSASLPAEKGEKLFF. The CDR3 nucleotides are TGCAGTGCTAGTTTACCGGCAGAGAAAGGGGAAAAACTGTTTTTT.

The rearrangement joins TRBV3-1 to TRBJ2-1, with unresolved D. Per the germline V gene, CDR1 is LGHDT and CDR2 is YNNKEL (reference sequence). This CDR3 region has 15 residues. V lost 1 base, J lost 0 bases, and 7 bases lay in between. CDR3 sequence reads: CASSQGPVSYNEQFF. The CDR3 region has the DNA TGTGCCAGCAGCCAAGGCCCGGTCTCCTACAATGAGCAGTTCTTC.

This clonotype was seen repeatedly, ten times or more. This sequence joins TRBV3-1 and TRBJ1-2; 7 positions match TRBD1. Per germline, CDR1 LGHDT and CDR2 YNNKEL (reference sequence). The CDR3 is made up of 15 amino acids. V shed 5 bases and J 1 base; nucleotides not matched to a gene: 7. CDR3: CASSALTGFNYGYTF. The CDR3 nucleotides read TGTGCCAGCAGCGCACTGACAGGGTTTAACTATGGCTACACCTTC.

The CDR3 is CASSYLRNEQFF. The CDR3 bases are TGTGCCAGCAGTTACTTAAGGAATGAGCAGTTCTTC. The chain couples TRBV6-2 or TRBV6-3 to TRBJ2-1; D is uncertain. The CDR3 sequence is 12 residues long. V was pared by 1 base and J by 7 bases, with 5 bases between. Germline V gives CDR1 MNHEY, CDR2 SVGEGT.